The next 27 T cell receptor beta chains were all read from a single sample in a study of Ad26.COV2.S vaccination and SARS-CoV-2 variants. Treatment given: around 19 received Ad26.COV2.S at low or high dose, single or two shots; 5 received placebo; per-sample allocation not given. Sample collection was performed on day 63 after the first vaccine or placebo injection. TCRdb's copy holds only in-frame clones and misses some; the assay was immunoSEQ multiplex PCR. The sample shows approximately 450,000 clones, 90% of them seen only once. Sequencing was performed on peripheral blood, taken in a trial of Ad26.COV2.S vaccine versus placebo. All receptors derive from a person aged 18-65 years who received the Ad26.COV2.S COVID-19 vaccine or a placebo.

The gene calls are TRBV30 and TRBJ2-3, with 8 bases fitting TRBD2. Germline V gives CDR1 GTSNPN, CDR2 SVGIG (reference sequence). The V gene end was trimmed by 5 bases and the J gene end by 1 base; junction bases not matched to a gene: 2. The CDR3 is 13 amino acids. The CDR3 sequence: CAWGLAGTDTQYF. Written as DNA, the CDR3 is TGTGCCTGGGGACTAGCTGGCACAGATACGCAGTATTTT. The full variable domain, completed using reference TRBV30 and TRBJ2-3, is SQTIHQWPATLVQPVGSPLSLECTVEGTSNPNLYWYRQAAGRGLQLLFYSVGIGQISSEVPQNLSASRPQDRQFILSSKKLLLSDSGFYLCAWGLAGTDTQYFGPGTRLTVL.

For the CDR3, the DNA is TGTGCCAGTAGTATAAGGGGACTAGTTGACAATGAGCAGTTCTTC. Amino acid sequence: CASSIRGLVDNEQFF. This sequence joins TRBV19 and TRBJ2-1; 8 nucleotides agree with TRBD2. Germline values: CDR1 LNHDA, CDR2 SQIVND (reference sequence). The CDR3 spans 15 residues. J lost 5 bases, V lost 2 bases, and 5 bases had no gene match.

This clone was detected only once. The same CDR3 can be traced to other DNA sequences in this sample. The genes are TRBV5-1 and TRBJ1-1; D not certain. This CDR3 contains 14 residues. V dropped 0 bases and J dropped 1 base, with 7 bases sitting between them. CDR1 SGHRS and CDR2 YFSETQ come from the germline V gene. The CDR3 DNA sequence: TGCGCCAGCAGCTTGGAACGGGGGAACACTGAAGCTTTCTTT. As protein: CASSLERGNTEAFF. Together with reference TRBV5-1 and TRBJ1-1, the CDR3 gives the full variable domain: KAGVTQTPRYLIKTRGQQVTLSCSPISGHRSVSWYQQTPGQGLQFLFEYFSETQRNKGNFPGRFSGRQFSNSRSEMNVSTLELGDSALYLCASSLERGNTEAFFGQGTRLTVV.

This chain links TRBV10-1 with TRBJ2-1, with TRBD1 identical over 7 bases. With V trimmed by 6 bases and J by 7 bases, 3 bases remained unmatched. This CDR3 is 12 amino acids long. Germline CDR1 reads WNHNN; CDR2 reads SYGVQD (reference sequence). As DNA, the CDR3 is TGCGCCAGCAGATACAGGGGTAATGAGCAGTTCTTC. Encoded protein: CASRYRGNEQFF.

This chain connects TRBV12-3 or TRBV12-4 to TRBJ2-1; D remains unclear. Trimming cost V 1 base and J 12 bases, with 13 bases left between them. The CDR3 consists of 13 residues. The chain's CDR3 is CASSLETASTQFF. CDR3 nucleotides: TGTGCCAGCAGTTTAGAGACGGCCTCTACGCAGTTCTTC.

The V call is TRBV11-2, the J call TRBJ1-1; no clear D gene. Germline assignment: CDR1 SGHAT and CDR2 FQNNGV. Trimming removed 2 bases from V and 10 bases from J, with 14 bases in between. The CDR3 extends over 13 amino acids. In nucleotides, the CDR3 is TGTGCCAGCAGCTTATCTGTGTTCACTCCAGCTTTCTTT. This gives the protein CASSLSVFTPAFF.

The chain carries TRBV4-1 and TRBJ1-2; possibly TRBD1 for D (5 bases). CDR1 is MGHRA, CDR2 YSYEKL, per germline. This CDR3 is 13 amino acids long. V was cut by 1 base and J by 13 bases, with 16 bases left in between. CDR3 region: CASSQVGAGGTTF. CDR3 nucleotide sequence: TGCGCCAGCAGCCAAGTTGGCGCGGGGGGTACCACCTTC.

This chain uses TRBV9 with TRBJ1-4, with D uncertain. The CDR3 contains 14 residues. Germline V gene data show CDR1 as SGDLS and CDR2 as YYNGEE. Trimming removed 5 bases from V and 11 bases from J, with 19 bases in between. This CDR3 is CASSPVGGEGKLFF. As DNA, the CDR3 is TGTGCCAGCAGTCCAGTGGGTGGGGAAGGGAAACTGTTTTTT.

The CDR3 DNA reads as TGTGCCAGCAGCATGTCGGCATATCAGCCCCAGCATTTT. Translation gives CASSMSAYQPQHF. The gene calls are TRBV12-3 or TRBV12-4 and TRBJ1-5; D unclear. CDR3 length: 13 residues. Between the trimmed V and J ends, which lost 6 bases and 5 bases, there was a span of 11 bases.

The chain uses TRBV4-1 and TRBJ2-3, with TRBD2 identical over 8 bases. The CDR3 sequence is 15 residues long. Per the germline V gene, CDR1 is MGHRA and CDR2 is YSYEKL. J was trimmed by 7 bases and V by 1 base; bases with no gene match: 7. DNA for the CDR3: TGCGCCAGCAGCCAAGCGGGAGGGCCCGGTCATACGCAGTATTTT. Its protein product is CASSQAGGPGHTQYF.

This clone was picked up a small number of times. This rearrangement joins TRBV5-4 to TRBJ1-1; 10 bases line up with TRBD1. The CDR3 runs 13 residues. Germline V CDR1 and CDR2: SGHNT, YYREEE (reference sequence). The junction had 4 bases not matched to a gene; V was cut back by 0 bases and J by 11 bases. The CDR3 sequence is CASSLGGTGDAFF. The CDR3 nucleotides are TGTGCCAGCAGCTTGGGGGGGACAGGGGACGCTTTCTTT.

The chain couples TRBV7-9 to TRBJ1-1; TRBD1 matches at 8 bases. Unmatched junction bases numbered 13, after V lost 5 bases and J lost 5 bases. This CDR3 comprises 16 residues. Germline values: CDR1 SEHNR, CDR2 FQNEAQ (reference sequence). Written as DNA, the CDR3 is TGTGCCAGCAGCCCACGGGGCCAGGGGGCGCTTACTGAAGCTTTCTTT. It is translated as CASSPRGQGALTEAFF.

In this sample, this clone turned up a few times. The chain has TRBV27 and TRBJ1-1; D remains unclear. Germline CDR1 reads MNHEY; CDR2 reads SMNVEV (reference sequence). Trimming removed 4 bases at V and 0 bases at J, with 3 bases between. The CDR3 contains 12 residues. The CDR3: CASSSVNTEAFF. The CDR3, as DNA: TGTGCCAGCAGTTCAGTGAACACTGAAGCTTTCTTT.

This chain's CDR3 is CSAGSNTEAFF. The CDR3 nucleotides read TGCAGTGCCGGGTCTAACACTGAAGCTTTCTTT. The chain employs TRBV20-1 and TRBJ1-1, with D unclear. CDR3 length equals 11 residues. The germline V and J ends were trimmed by 6 bases and 2 bases, with 7 bases remaining between them. CDR1 is DFQATT, CDR2 SNEGSKA, per germline (reference sequence).

The CDR3 nucleotides are TGTGCCAGCAAACTTACCGGGACATTGAACACTGAAGCTTTCTTT. It yields the protein CASKLTGTLNTEAFF. The V gene is TRBV6-5, the J gene TRBJ1-1; possible D gene TRBD1, 6 bases. V shed 7 bases and J shed 0 bases, with 15 bases lying between them. Germline CDR1 MNHEY, CDR2 SVGAGI. The CDR3 is 15 amino acids.

V usage is TRBV7-2 and J usage is TRBJ1-5; no reliable D call. V shed 0 bases and J shed 3 bases, with 9 bases lying between them. This CDR3 contains 15 residues. Germline V gives CDR1 SGHTA, CDR2 FQGNSA. The CDR3 region has the DNA TGTGCCAGCAGCTTAGCGCTTACGGACAATCAGCCCCAGCATTTT. This encodes CASSLALTDNQPQHF.

The gene calls are TRBV18 and TRBJ2-7, with D perhaps TRBD1 (6 bases). V lost 4 bases and J lost 2, with 9 bases in between. Germline V gives CDR1 KGHSH, CDR2 LQKENI. The CDR3 is made up of 13 amino acids. CDR3 amino acids: CASSQTGPYEQYF. The CDR3 coding sequence is TGTGCCAGCTCACAGACAGGTCCCTACGAGCAGTACTTC.

In DNA, the CDR3 is TGTGCCAGCAGCCAGGGGGACTCTGGTAAGAATGAGCAGTTCTTC. This translates into CASSQGDSGKNEQFF. The gene calls are TRBV7-3 and TRBJ2-1; tentatively, D is TRBD1 (7 bases). Germline V gives CDR1 SGHTA, CDR2 FQGTGA. This CDR3 contains 15 residues. V shed 5 bases and J shed 7 bases, with 18 bases lying between them.

In its sample, this clone was seen once. Other DNA sequences from this sample encode an identical CDR3 as well. The rearrangement uses TRBV18 and TRBJ2-3; D may be TRBD1 (5 bases). Germline V lookup: CDR1 KGHSH, CDR2 LQKENI. This CDR3 comprises 13 residues. V lost 3 bases, J lost 3 bases, and 7 bases lay in between. The CDR3 region has the DNA TGTGCCAGCTCACCGCAGGGTACAGATACGCAGTATTTT. It codes for CASSPQGTDTQYF.

The chain employs TRBV6-5 and TRBJ2-3; maybe TRBD2 (6 bases). The CDR3 loop spans 13 amino acids. The ends were cut back, 7 bases at V and 5 bases at J, with 13 bases in the middle. CDR1 MNHEY and CDR2 SVGAGI come from the germline V gene. This CDR3 is CASKSRGGDTQYF. The CDR3 nucleotides are TGTGCCAGCAAATCGCGGGGTGGAGATACGCAGTATTTT.

The chain is built from TRBV19 and TRBJ1-1; D is perhaps TRBD1 (5 bases). CDR1 LNHDA and CDR2 SQIVND come from the germline V gene (reference sequence). V shed 1 base and J shed 4 bases, with 7 bases lying between them. The CDR3 spans 13 residues. CDR3 bases: TGTGCCAGTAGTATAGCGGGGGGCACTGAAGCTTTCTTT. This gives the protein CASSIAGGTEAFF.

The chain uses TRBV10-1 and TRBJ2-1; weak D call: TRBD2 (5 bases). The V gene lost 7 bases and the J gene lost 0 bases, with 13 bases spanning the gap. The CDR3 runs to 15 residues. Germline CDR1 is WNHNN and CDR2 is SYGVQD (reference sequence). The chain's CDR3 is CASKAADSSYNEQFF. The CDR3 DNA sequence: TGCGCCAGCAAAGCGGCCGATAGCTCCTACAATGAGCAGTTCTTC.

V is TRBV30 and J is TRBJ2-1; 11 bases map to TRBD1. This CDR3 comprises 15 residues. The J segment lost 6 bases and the V segment lost 0 bases, leaving 4 bases of the junction unmatched. CDR1 is GTSNPN and CDR2 is SVGIG in the germline V gene (reference sequence). CDR3 coding DNA: TGTGCCTGGAGTGTATGGGGACAGGGGGGCAATGAGCAGTTCTTC. Translating it yields CAWSVWGQGGNEQFF.

The V and J genes are TRBV5-5 and TRBJ2-1, with D maybe TRBD1 (5 bases). Trimming removed 4 bases at V and 0 bases at J, with 17 bases between. CDR1 and CDR2 from the germline V gene are SGHKS and YYEKEE (reference sequence). The CDR3 contains 17 residues. CDR3: CASSPEQGTSSYNEQFF. Written as DNA, the CDR3 is TGTGCCAGCAGCCCGGAGCAGGGTACCAGCTCCTACAATGAGCAGTTCTTC.

The chain links TRBV7-2 to TRBJ2-5; possible D gene TRBD1, 5 bases. V gave up 1 base and J gave up 3 bases, with 9 bases separating them. This CDR3 is 14 amino acids long. Germline lookup yields CDR1 SGHTA and CDR2 FQGNSA. CDR3 DNA sequence: TGTGCCAGCAGCTTAGGCCAGACAGAAGAGACCCAGTACTTC. Encoded protein: CASSLGQTEETQYF.

V and J are TRBV29-1 and TRBJ2-4; 8 nucleotides match TRBD1. Germline CDR1 and CDR2: SQVTM and ANQGSEA. Trimming cost V 4 bases and J 8 bases; bases outside gene matches: 4. The CDR3 spans 12 residues. CDR3 in amino acids: CSVGAGGDIQYF. DNA of the CDR3: TGCAGCGTTGGAGCAGGGGGCGACATTCAGTACTTC.

The chain uses TRBV15 and TRBJ1-5; tentatively, D is TRBD1 (5 bases). The CDR3 spans 16 residues. Germline-derived CDR1 and CDR2 are LNHNV and YYDKDF (reference sequence). V lost 0 bases and J 2 bases, leaving 11 bases between the germline ends. DNA for the CDR3: TGTGCCACCAGCAGAGAAGGAGGGGACGGCAATCAGCCCCAGCATTTT. It translates to CATSREGGDGNQPQHF.